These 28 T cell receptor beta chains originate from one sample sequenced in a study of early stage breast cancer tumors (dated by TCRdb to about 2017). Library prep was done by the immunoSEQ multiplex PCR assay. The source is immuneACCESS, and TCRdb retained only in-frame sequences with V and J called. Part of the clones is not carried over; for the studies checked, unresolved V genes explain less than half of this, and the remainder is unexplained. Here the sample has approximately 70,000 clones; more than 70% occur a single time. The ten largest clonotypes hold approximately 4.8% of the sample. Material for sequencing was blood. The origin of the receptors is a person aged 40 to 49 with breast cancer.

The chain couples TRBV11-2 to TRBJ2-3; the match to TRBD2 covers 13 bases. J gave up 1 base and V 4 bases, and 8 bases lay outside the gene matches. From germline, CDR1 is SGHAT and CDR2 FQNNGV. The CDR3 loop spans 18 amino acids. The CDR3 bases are TGTGCCAGCAGCTCCATCGGCGGACTAGCGGGAGGCACAGATACGCAGTATTTT. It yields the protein CASSSIGGLAGGTDTQYF.

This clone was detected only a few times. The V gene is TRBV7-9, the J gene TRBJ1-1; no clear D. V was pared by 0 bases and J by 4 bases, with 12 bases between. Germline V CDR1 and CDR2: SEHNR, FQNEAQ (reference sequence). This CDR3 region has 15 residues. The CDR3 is CASSLASTHTTEAFF. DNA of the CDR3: TGTGCCAGCAGCTTAGCTTCTACCCACACCACTGAAGCTTTCTTT.

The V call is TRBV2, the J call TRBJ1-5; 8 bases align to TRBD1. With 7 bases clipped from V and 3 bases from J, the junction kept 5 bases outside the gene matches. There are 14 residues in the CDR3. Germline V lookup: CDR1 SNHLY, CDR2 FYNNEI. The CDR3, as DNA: TGTGCCAGCAAGGGGACAGGTTTCAATCAGCCCCAGCATTTT. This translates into CASKGTGFNQPQHF.

The CDR3 is CASSIGFATNEKLFF. CDR3 sequence (DNA): TGTGCCAGCAGTATTGGGTTCGCAACTAATGAAAAACTGTTTTTT. The chain recombines TRBV6-1 with TRBJ1-4; no definite D call. The CDR3 loop spans 15 amino acids. The germline gives CDR1 MNHNS, CDR2 SASEGT. Trimming pared 5 bases from V and 0 bases from J, leaving 10 bases between.

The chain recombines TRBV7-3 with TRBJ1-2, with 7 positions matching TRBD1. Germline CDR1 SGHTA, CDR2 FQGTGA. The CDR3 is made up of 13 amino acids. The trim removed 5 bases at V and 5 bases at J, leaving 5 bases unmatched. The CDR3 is CASSPGGEYGYTF. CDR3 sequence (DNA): TGTGCCAGCAGCCCAGGGGGGGAATATGGCTACACCTTC.

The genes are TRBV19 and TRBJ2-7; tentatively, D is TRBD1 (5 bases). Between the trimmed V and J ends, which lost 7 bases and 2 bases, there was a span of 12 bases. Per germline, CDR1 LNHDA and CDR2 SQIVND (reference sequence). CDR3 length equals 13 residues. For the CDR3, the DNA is TGTGCCAGTAATCAGGGAAAGACCTACGAGCAGTACTTC. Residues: CASNQGKTYEQYF.

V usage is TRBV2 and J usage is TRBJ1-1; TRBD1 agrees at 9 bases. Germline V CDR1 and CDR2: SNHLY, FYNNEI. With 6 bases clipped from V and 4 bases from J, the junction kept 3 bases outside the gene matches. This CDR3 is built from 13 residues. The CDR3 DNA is TGTGCCAGCAGCGGGACAGGGAGCACTGAAGCTTTCTTT. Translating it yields CASSGTGSTEAFF.

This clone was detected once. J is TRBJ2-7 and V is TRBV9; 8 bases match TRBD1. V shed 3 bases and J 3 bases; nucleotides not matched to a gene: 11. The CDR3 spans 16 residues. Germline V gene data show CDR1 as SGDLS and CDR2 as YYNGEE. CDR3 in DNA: TGTGCCAGCAGCGGACAAGGACAGGGTAAAATCTACGAGCAGTACTTC. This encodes CASSGQGQGKIYEQYF.

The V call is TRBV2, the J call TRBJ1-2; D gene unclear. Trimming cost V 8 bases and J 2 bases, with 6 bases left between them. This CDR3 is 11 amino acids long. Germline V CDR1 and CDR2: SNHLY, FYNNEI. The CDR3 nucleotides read TGTGCCAGCGAGAAAAACTATGGCTACACCTTC. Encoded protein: CASEKNYGYTF.

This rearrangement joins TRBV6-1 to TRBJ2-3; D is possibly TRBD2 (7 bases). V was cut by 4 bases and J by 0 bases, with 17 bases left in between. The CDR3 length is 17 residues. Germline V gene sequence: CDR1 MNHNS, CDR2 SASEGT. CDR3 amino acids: CASSAKGGAGSTDTQYF. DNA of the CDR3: TGTGCCAGCAGTGCCAAAGGGGGAGCGGGAAGCACAGATACGCAGTATTTT.

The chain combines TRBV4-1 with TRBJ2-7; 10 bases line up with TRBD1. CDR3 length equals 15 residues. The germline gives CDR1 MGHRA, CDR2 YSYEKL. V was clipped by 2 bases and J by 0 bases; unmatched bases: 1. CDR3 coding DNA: TGCGCCAGCAGCCAATGGACAGGGGGCTCCTACGAGCAGTACTTC. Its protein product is CASSQWTGGSYEQYF.

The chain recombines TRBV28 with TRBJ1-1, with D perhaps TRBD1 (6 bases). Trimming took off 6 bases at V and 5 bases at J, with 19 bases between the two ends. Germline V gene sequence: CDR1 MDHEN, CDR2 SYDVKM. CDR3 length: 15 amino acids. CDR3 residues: CASRPARGGRTEAFF. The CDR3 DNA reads TGTGCCAGCAGACCCGCCCGCGGGGGGCGAACTGAAGCTTTCTTT. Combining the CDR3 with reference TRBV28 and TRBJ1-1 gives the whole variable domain DVKVTQSSRYLVKRTGEKVFLECVQDMDHENMFWYRQDPGLGLRLIYFSYDVKMKEKGDIPEGYSVSREKKERFSLILESASTNQTSMYLCASRPARGGRTEAFFGQGTRLTVV.

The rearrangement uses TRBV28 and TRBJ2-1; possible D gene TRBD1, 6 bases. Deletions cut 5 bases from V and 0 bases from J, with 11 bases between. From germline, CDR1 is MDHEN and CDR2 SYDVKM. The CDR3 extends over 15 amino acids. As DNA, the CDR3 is TGTGCCAGCAGTCCTTCGGACAGCTCCTACAATGAGCAGTTCTTC. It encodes CASSPSDSSYNEQFF.

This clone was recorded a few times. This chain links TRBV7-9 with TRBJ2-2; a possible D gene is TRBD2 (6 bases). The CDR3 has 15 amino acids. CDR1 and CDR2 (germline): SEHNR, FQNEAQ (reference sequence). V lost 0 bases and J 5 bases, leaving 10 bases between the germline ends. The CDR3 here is CASSLAPGLTGELFF. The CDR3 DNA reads TGTGCCAGCAGCTTAGCCCCGGGACTTACCGGGGAGCTGTTTTTT.

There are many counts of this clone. This CDR3 reads CASRTGEWGTNEKLFF. CDR3 sequence (DNA): TGTGCCAGCCGGACAGGGGAGTGGGGGACTAATGAAAAACTGTTTTTT. This rearrangement joins TRBV11-2 to TRBJ1-4; 9 bases are shared with TRBD1. CDR3 length: 16 amino acids. Germline V gives CDR1 SGHAT, CDR2 FQNNGV. The trim removed 8 bases at V and 2 bases at J, leaving 9 bases unmatched.

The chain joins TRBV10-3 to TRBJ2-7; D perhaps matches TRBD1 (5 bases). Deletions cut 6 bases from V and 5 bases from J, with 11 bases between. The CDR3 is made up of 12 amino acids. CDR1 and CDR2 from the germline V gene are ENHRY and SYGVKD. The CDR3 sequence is CAIRGPMDEQYF. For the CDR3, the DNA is TGTGCCATCAGGGGGCCTATGGACGAGCAGTACTTC.

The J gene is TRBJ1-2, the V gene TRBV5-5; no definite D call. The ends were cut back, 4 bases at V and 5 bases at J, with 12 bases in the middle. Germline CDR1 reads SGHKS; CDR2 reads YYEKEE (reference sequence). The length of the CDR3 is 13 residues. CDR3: CASSPLDGYGYTF. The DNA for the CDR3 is TGTGCCAGCAGCCCCCTGGACGGATATGGCTACACCTTC.

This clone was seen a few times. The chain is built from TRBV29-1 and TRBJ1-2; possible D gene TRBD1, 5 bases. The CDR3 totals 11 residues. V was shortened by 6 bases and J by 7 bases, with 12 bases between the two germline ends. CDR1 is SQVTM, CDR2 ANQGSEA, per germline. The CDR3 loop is CSVGTGSGYTF. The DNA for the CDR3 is TGCAGCGTGGGGACGGGAAGTGGCTACACCTTC.

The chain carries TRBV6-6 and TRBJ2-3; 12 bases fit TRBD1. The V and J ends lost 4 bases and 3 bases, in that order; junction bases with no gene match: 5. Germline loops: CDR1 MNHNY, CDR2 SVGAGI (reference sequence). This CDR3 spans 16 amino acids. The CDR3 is CASSSGQGAQTDTQYF. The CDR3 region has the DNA TGTGCCAGCAGTTCGGGACAGGGGGCGCAGACAGATACGCAGTATTTT.

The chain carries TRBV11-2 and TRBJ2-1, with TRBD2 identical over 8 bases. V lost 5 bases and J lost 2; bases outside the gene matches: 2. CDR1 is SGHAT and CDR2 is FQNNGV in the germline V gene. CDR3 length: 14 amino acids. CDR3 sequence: CASSPSGPYNEQFF. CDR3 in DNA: TGTGCCAGCAGCCCTAGCGGGCCCTACAATGAGCAGTTCTTC.

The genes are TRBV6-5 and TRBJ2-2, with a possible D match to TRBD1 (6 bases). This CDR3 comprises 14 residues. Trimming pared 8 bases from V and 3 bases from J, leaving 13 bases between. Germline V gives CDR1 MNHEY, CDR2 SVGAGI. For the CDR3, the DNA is TGTGCCAGCTACCCGGGACACCACACCGGGGAGCTGTTTTTT. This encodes CASYPGHHTGELFF.

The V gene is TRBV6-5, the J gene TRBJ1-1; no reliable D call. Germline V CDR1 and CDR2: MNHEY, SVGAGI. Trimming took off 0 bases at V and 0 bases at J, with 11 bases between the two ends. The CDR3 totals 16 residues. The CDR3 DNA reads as TGTGCCAGCAGTTACTCGAGAGCCGTCATGAACACTGAAGCTTTCTTT. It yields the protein CASSYSRAVMNTEAFF.

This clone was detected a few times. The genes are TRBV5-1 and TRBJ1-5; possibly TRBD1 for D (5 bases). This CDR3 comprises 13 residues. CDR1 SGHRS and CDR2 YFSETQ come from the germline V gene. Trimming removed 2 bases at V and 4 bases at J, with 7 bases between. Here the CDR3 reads CASSFGGNQPQHF. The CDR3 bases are TGCGCCAGCAGCTTCGGGGGGAATCAGCCCCAGCATTTT.

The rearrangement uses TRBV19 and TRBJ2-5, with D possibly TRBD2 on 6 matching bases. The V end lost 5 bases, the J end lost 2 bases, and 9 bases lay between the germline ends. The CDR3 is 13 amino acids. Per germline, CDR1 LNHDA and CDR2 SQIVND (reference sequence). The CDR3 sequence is CASSGGQQETQYF. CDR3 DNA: TGTGCCAGTAGTGGAGGGCAGCAAGAGACCCAGTACTTC.

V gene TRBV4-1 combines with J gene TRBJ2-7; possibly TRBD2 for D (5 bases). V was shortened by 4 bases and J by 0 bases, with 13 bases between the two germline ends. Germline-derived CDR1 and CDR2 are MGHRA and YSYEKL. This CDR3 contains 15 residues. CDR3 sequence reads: CASSPRVDYSYEQYF. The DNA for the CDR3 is TGCGCCAGCAGCCCCCGGGTAGACTACTCCTACGAGCAGTACTTC.

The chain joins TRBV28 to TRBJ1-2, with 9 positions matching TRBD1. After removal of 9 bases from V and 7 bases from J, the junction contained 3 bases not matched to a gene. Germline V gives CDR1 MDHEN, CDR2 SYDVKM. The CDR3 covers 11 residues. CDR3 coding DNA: TGTGCCAGTTGGGACAGGGTTGGCTACACCTTC. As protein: CASWDRVGYTF.

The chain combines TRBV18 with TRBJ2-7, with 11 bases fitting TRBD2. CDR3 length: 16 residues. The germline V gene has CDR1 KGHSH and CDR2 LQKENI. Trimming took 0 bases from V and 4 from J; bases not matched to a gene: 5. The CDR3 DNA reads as TGTGCCAGCTCACCACCCTCTAGCGGGAGGCGTTACGAGCAGTACTTC. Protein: CASSPPSSGRRYEQYF.

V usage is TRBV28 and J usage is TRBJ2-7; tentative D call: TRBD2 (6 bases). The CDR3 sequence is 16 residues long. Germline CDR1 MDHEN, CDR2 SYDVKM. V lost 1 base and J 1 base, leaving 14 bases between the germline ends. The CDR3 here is CASSLSLALTSYEQYF. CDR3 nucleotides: TGTGCCAGCAGTTTATCGCTAGCGCTGACTTCCTACGAGCAGTACTTC. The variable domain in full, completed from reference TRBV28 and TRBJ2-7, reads DVKVTQSSRYLVKRTGEKVFLECVQDMDHENMFWYRQDPGLGLRLIYFSYDVKMKEKGDIPEGYSVSREKKERFSLILESASTNQTSMYLCASSLSLALTSYEQYFGPGTRLTVT.